This T cell receptor beta chain was retrieved from a study of cytomegalovirus exposure and HLA in healthy donors. The primer mix had 60 Vbeta and 13 Jbeta primers. The repertoire was sequenced with immunoSEQ multiplex PCR; TCRdb's copy has only in-frame clones and lacks some. The table has roughly 190,000 clones, around 90% seen once. With 2 bases removed from V and 5 bases from J, the gap between germline ends came to 6 bases. Looked up from germline, CDR1 is GTSNPN and CDR2 is SVGIG (reference sequence). This CDR3 spans 11 amino acids. This sequence joins TRBV30 and TRBJ2-5, with D hard to call. This clonotype was obtained from a woman between 18 and 29 years old in good health and CMV-seronegative. The sequenced sample was PBMCs. CDR3 coding DNA: TGTGCCTGGAGTACCCGGGAGACCCAGTACTTC. Its translation: CAWSTRETQYF.